This T cell receptor (beta chain) emerged from a study of regulatory T cells in long-lasting Graves disease. Study-wide findings and caveats: What was studied was peripheral blood only, and not thyroid tissue.

Regarding this clonotype: Its antigen is unidentified.

Researchers made TCR beta libraries by using iRepertoire HTBI primers and running Arm-PCR on CDR3 regions. TCRdb reprocessed the multiplex PCR reads via MiXCR and lists one record per CDR3 protein. The data show hundreds of thousands of distinct CDR3 sequences, 15% to 20% seen once. The time point denotes: newly diagnosed GD, antithyroid drugs for less than 3 months. With RNA extracted from PBMCs as input, the TCR library was made. Trimming removed 4 bases from V and 5 bases from J, with 4 bases in between. The length of the CDR3 is 11 residues. CDR1 MDHEN and CDR2 SYDVKM come from the germline V gene. These records were also assigned to another study, of T cells in Graves' hyperthyroidism and ophthalmopathy. This second report adds: Most clonotypes that expanded in the thyroid above 0.001 also showed up in blood.

The sequence came from a man in his forties with Graves disease. This rearrangement joins TRBV28 to TRBJ2-3, with D unresolved. The material sequenced was peripheral blood mononuclear cells (PBMCs), taken at new diagnosis, from a patient treated with antithyroid drugs. The CDR3: CASSSKDTQYF. The CDR3 DNA is TGTGCCAGCAGTTCCAAAGATACGCAGTATTTT.